These 23 T cell receptor beta chains share one sample of origin, sequenced in a study of T cells in Graves' hyperthyroidism and ophthalmopathy. The CDR3 regions of TCR beta were amplified from RNA transcripts. During a first-round RT-PCR of the TCR CDR3, the HTBI primer set was used. TCRdb called the multiplex PCR reads again in MiXCR, with one record for every CDR3 protein. The sample has 150,000 to 200,000 distinct CDR3 sequences; over 15% are singletons. Sequencing input: blood. Receptors were obtained from a woman aged 45-59 years with Graves' hyperthyroidism.

The genes are TRBV6-1 and TRBJ2-7; maybe TRBD2 (7 bases). CDR1 and CDR2 (germline): MNHNS, SASEGT. The V gene lost 2 bases and the J gene lost 2 bases, with 16 bases spanning the gap. The CDR3 is 16 amino acids. CDR3 in DNA: TGTGCCAGCAGTGAATGGGTGAGGGGGGGGACCTACGAGCAGTACTTC. Amino acids: CASSEWVRGGTYEQYF.

The J gene is TRBJ2-3, the V gene TRBV29-1; weak D call: TRBD2 (7 bases). The germline V gene has CDR1 SQVTM and CDR2 ANQGSEA. The CDR3 has 13 residues. V was shortened by 7 bases and J by 2 bases, with 13 bases between the two germline ends. In DNA, the CDR3 is TGCAGCGGGGGGGGCGGATACACAGATACGCAGTATTTT. Amino acids: CSGGGGYTDTQYF.

Here the CDR3 reads CASSPDRAGEKLFF. DNA of the CDR3: TGTGCCAGCAGCCCGGACAGGGCCGGAGAAAAACTGTTTTTT. The chain is built from TRBV7-9 and TRBJ1-4; TRBD1 matches at 8 bases. The CDR3 has 14 residues. CDR1 is SEHNR and CDR2 is FQNEAQ in the germline V gene (reference sequence). V shed 5 bases and J 8 bases; nucleotides not matched to a gene: 7.

In its sample, this clonotype was seen many times. The V call is TRBV20-1, the J call TRBJ2-7; 11 bases agree with TRBD2. Germline V CDR1 and CDR2: DFQATT, SNEGSKA (reference sequence). The V segment lost 2 bases and the J segment 6 bases; nucleotides outside the gene matches: 6. The CDR3 is 14 residues long. CDR3 sequence reads: CSARSSSGGLEQYF. Here the CDR3 DNA reads TGCAGTGCTAGATCTTCTAGCGGGGGGCTCGAGCAGTACTTC.

This clonotype was seen at least ten times. The chain recombines TRBV13 with TRBJ2-3; D gene uncertain. The CDR3 sequence is 15 residues long. Trimming stripped 5 bases from V and 9 bases from J, with 21 bases between. Germline V gene lookup returns CDR1 PRHDT and CDR2 FYEKMQ (reference sequence). The CDR3 spells CASSPGWGRWSTQYF. The CDR3 DNA reads TGTGCCAGCAGCCCCGGGTGGGGAAGGTGGTCGACGCAGTATTTT. Variable domain in full (rest from reference TRBV13 and TRBJ2-3): AAGVIQSPRHLIKEKRETATLKCYPIPRHDTVYWYQQGPGQDPQFLISFYEKMQSDKGSIPDRFSAQQFSDYHSELNMSSLELGDSALYFCASSPGWGRWSTQYFGPGTRLTVL.

This clonotype has ten or more counts. V and J are TRBV6-9 and TRBJ1-1; TRBD1 matches 7 bases. Germline V gene lookup returns CDR1 MNHGY and CDR2 SVAAGI. The CDR3 has 15 amino acids. Germline trimming cut 4 bases from V and 2 bases from J; bases unmatched to any gene: 7. CDR3 sequence reads: CASSSPGQTNTEAFF. CDR3 DNA sequence: TGTGCCAGCAGTTCTCCGGGACAGACCAACACTGAAGCTTTCTTT.

This clonotype came up a few times. V gene TRBV3-1 combines with J gene TRBJ2-3; 9 nucleotides agree with TRBD2. V was clipped by 1 base and J by 8 bases; unmatched bases: 4. Germline V gene sequence: CDR1 LGHDT, CDR2 YNNKEL (reference sequence). CDR3 length equals 14 residues. CDR3 DNA sequence: TGTGCCAGCAGCCAAGGCGCGGGGGGGCCTACGCAGTATTTT. Its protein is CASSQGAGGPTQYF.

This clonotype was recorded at least ten times. The chain recombines TRBV6-2 or TRBV6-3 with TRBJ1-5; tentatively, D is TRBD1 (6 bases). From germline, CDR1 is MNHEY and CDR2 SVGEGT. The CDR3 has 15 amino acids. Trimming stripped 5 bases from V and 4 bases from J, with 15 bases between. CDR3 protein: CASSPPDRLNQPQHF. DNA for the CDR3: TGTGCCAGCAGTCCCCCGGACAGACTTAATCAGCCCCAGCATTTT.

The chain has TRBV5-6 and TRBJ1-5; D gene uncertain. Germline values: CDR1 SGHDT, CDR2 YYEEEE. Trimming removed 0 bases from V and 6 bases from J, with 13 bases in between. The CDR3 consists of 15 residues. The CDR3 DNA reads TGTGCCAGCAGCTTGGGCAGCCAGTACGGTCAGCCCCAGCATTTT. Its protein is CASSLGSQYGQPQHF.

This clonotype was found many times. This chain joins TRBV6-1 and TRBJ2-5; possibly TRBD2 for D (6 bases). The V gene lost 1 base and the J gene lost 5 bases, with 11 bases spanning the gap. Germline V CDR1 and CDR2: MNHNS, SASEGT. The CDR3 runs 14 residues. The CDR3 DNA is TGTGCCAGCAGTGAAGGAGGGAGCGGGGAGACCCAGTACTTC. Protein: CASSEGGSGETQYF.

The sample holds many counts of this clonotype. The CDR3 DNA follows: TGTGCCACCAGCAACCAGGGACAGGGGAACACCGGGGAGCTGTTTTTT. Translation gives CATSNQGQGNTGELFF. The V call is TRBV24-1, the J call TRBJ2-2; 9 bases fit TRBD1. V lost 7 bases, J lost 1 base, and 6 bases stayed unmatched. The length of the CDR3 is 16 residues. Germline CDR1 and CDR2: KGHDR and SFDVKD.

This clonotype occurred many times. As DNA, the CDR3 is TGTGCCAGTAGTTTCAGACACCAAGCCTACGAGCAGTACTTC. Amino acids: CASSFRHQAYEQYF. The chain links TRBV19 to TRBJ2-7; D unclear. The V end lost 5 bases, the J end lost 2 bases, and 13 bases lay between the germline ends. This CDR3 contains 14 residues. Per the germline V gene, CDR1 is LNHDA and CDR2 is SQIVND (reference sequence).

This clonotype was seen repeatedly, ten times or more. The rearrangement uses TRBV13 and TRBJ1-2; TRBD1 agrees at 7 bases. CDR1 and CDR2 from the germline V gene are PRHDT and FYEKMQ (reference sequence). The CDR3 runs 15 residues. Germline trimming cut 0 bases from V and 7 bases from J; bases unmatched to any gene: 8. Here the CDR3 reads CASSLGGQELLGYTF. The CDR3 nucleotides are TGTGCCAGCAGCTTAGGTGGACAGGAGCTTCTTGGCTACACCTTC. Complete variable domain (other parts from reference TRBV13 and TRBJ1-2): AAGVIQSPRHLIKEKRETATLKCYPIPRHDTVYWYQQGPGQDPQFLISFYEKMQSDKGSIPDRFSAQQFSDYHSELNMSSLELGDSALYFCASSLGGQELLGYTFGSGTRLTVV.

This CDR3 reads CASSLVPGQGWEQFF. The CDR3 DNA reads as TGTGCCAGCAGCCTCGTCCCGGGACAGGGGTGGGAGCAGTTCTTC. This chain connects TRBV6-2 or TRBV6-3 to TRBJ2-1, with 10 positions matching TRBD1. V lost 6 bases, J lost 10 bases, and 12 bases stayed unmatched. Germline loops: CDR1 MNHEY, CDR2 SVGEGT. The CDR3 runs 15 residues.

This clonotype was observed at least ten times. V gene TRBV12-3 or TRBV12-4 combines with J gene TRBJ2-1; D gene ambiguous. The CDR3 covers 10 residues. Trimming removed 8 bases at V and 7 bases at J, with 6 bases between. The CDR3 loop is CASAENEQFF. CDR3 DNA sequence: TGTGCCAGCGCTGAAAATGAGCAGTTCTTC.

This clonotype was seen a handful of times. This chain joins TRBV6-1 and TRBJ2-3; D tentatively reads TRBD1 or TRBD2 (5 bases each). Looked up from germline, CDR1 is MNHNS and CDR2 is SASEGT. The CDR3 totals 15 residues. The germline V and J ends were trimmed by 5 bases and 5 bases, with 17 bases remaining between them. The CDR3 reads CASSSKRGDRDTQYF. CDR3 sequence (DNA): TGTGCCAGCAGTTCAAAACGAGGGGATAGAGATACGCAGTATTTT.

There are a few counts of this clonotype. This clone may be a read error of a much larger clone one base away. The chain uses TRBV7-6 and TRBJ1-1; possible D gene TRBD1, 6 bases. CDR3 length: 15 amino acids. Looked up from germline, CDR1 is SGHVS and CDR2 is FNYEAQ. Trimming left V 5 bases short and J 1 base short, with 14 bases between. The CDR3 bases are TGTGCCAGCAGCCCGCGGTCGACAGGGAACACTGAAGCTTTCTTT. Protein: CASSPRSTGNTEAFF. The variable domain in full, with the rest retrieved from reference TRBV7-6 and TRBJ1-1, is GAGVSQSPRYKVTKRGQDVALRCDPISGHVSLYWYRQALGQGPEFLTYFNYEAQQDKSGLPNDRFSAERPEGSISTLTIQRTEQRDSAMYRCASSPRSTGNTEAFFGQGTRLTVV.

The genes are TRBV12-5 and TRBJ2-3, with TRBD2 as a possible D gene (6 bases). The CDR3 is made up of 12 amino acids. Trimming removed 4 bases from V and 8 bases from J, with 10 bases in between. From germline, CDR1 is LGHNT and CDR2 FRNRAP. The DNA for the CDR3 is TGTGCTAGTGGTTCGCTGGGGGGTACGCAGTATTTT. Translation: CASGSLGGTQYF.

Ten or more counts support this clonotype. The V call is TRBV28, the J call TRBJ1-2; D may be TRBD1 (5 bases). This CDR3 is built from 14 residues. The V end was cut by 6 bases, the J end by 4 bases, with 15 bases between. The V gene's germline CDR1 is MDHEN and CDR2 SYDVKM. CDR3 region: CASSKMSGGYGYTF. CDR3 nucleotides: TGTGCCAGCAGCAAGATGTCTGGGGGCTATGGCTACACCTTC.

The table lists this clonotype with many counts. This rearrangement joins TRBV5-1 to TRBJ1-1, with 7 bases aligning to TRBD1. This CDR3 is 11 amino acids long. The V gene's germline CDR1 is SGHRS and CDR2 YFSETQ. V was pared by 4 bases and J by 11 bases, with 5 bases of the junction left unmatched. The CDR3 reads CASSVTGRAFF. In DNA, the CDR3 is TGCGCCAGCAGCGTGACAGGGCGGGCTTTCTTT.

This clonotype was counted many times. This chain connects TRBV12-3 or TRBV12-4 to TRBJ2-1, with D perhaps TRBD2 (6 bases). The CDR3 consists of 18 residues. V was pared by 1 base and J by 2 bases, with 18 bases between. CDR3 in DNA: TGTGCCAGCAGTTTAGTCTTAACCGGGACTCCCACCTACAATGAGCAGTTCTTC. Protein: CASSLVLTGTPTYNEQFF.

Ten or more counts support this clonotype. The J gene is TRBJ2-2, the V gene TRBV11-2; 9 bases align to TRBD1. Germline V CDR1 and CDR2: SGHAT, FQNNGV. The CDR3 contains 15 residues. Trimming removed 4 bases from V and 7 bases from J; junction bases left unmatched: 7. In DNA form, the CDR3 reads TGTGCCAGCAGCTCCCACAGGGGGCTTAACGGGGAGCTGTTTTTT. It specifies CASSSHRGLNGELFF. Looking up the rest from reference TRBV11-2 and TRBJ2-2 gives the full variable domain: EAGVAQSPRYKIIEKRQSVAFWCNPISGHATLYWYQQILGQGPKLLIQFQNNGVVDDSQLPKDRFSAERLKGVDSTLKIQPAKLEDSAVYLCASSSHRGLNGELFFGEGSRLTVL.

Comment on this clonotype: It may be a read error: a sequence one base away is much more abundant. The chain carries TRBV7-9 and TRBJ2-7; D remains ambiguous. V was cut by 7 bases and J by 8 bases, with 18 bases left in between. The V gene's germline CDR1 is SEHNR and CDR2 FQNEAQ (reference sequence). The CDR3 is 13 residues long. The CDR3 region is CASTRPGQPKQYF. CDR3 in DNA: TGTGCCAGCACCCGTCCCGGGCAGCCCAAGCAGTACTTC.